This passage covers 5 T cell receptor beta chains from one sample sequenced in a study of OX40 agonist ivuxolimab in advanced cancers. Repertoires were generated with immunoSEQ multiplex PCR, while TCRdb's copy carries only in-frame clones and drops some. The sample comprises about 120,000 clones, about 94% of which are singletons, and 0.15% to 0.17% rests with the top ten. The specimen comprised CD4+ or CD8+ T cells sorted from blood, sampled in a trial of the OX40 agonist ivuxolimab. Receptors were obtained from an adult with an advanced solid tumor such as melanoma, head and neck, liver or kidney cancer.

The chain uses TRBV6-5 and TRBJ2-3; D is unclear. The CDR3 runs to 14 residues. CDR1 MNHEY and CDR2 SVGAGI come from the germline V gene. CDR3 in amino acids: CATKRDTSTDTQYF. The CDR3 DNA is TGTGCTACCAAAAGGGATACTAGCACAGATACGCAGTATTTT.

The chain links TRBV5-4 to TRBJ2-5; 12 nucleotides align to TRBD2. J lost 5 bases, V lost 1 base, and 12 bases had no gene match. Germline CDR1 reads SGHNT; CDR2 reads YYREEE (reference sequence). The CDR3 is 18 amino acids. The CDR3 coding sequence is TGTGCCAGCAGCTTGCCGGGGCTAGCGGGGGGGCCCGAGGAGACCCAGTACTTC. The encoded protein is CASSLPGLAGGPEETQYF.

V usage is TRBV7-6 and J usage is TRBJ2-5; tentative D call: TRBD1 (6 bases). CDR1 is SGHVS and CDR2 is FNYEAQ in the germline V gene. V lost 5 bases and J lost 0, with 13 bases in between. This CDR3 has 15 amino acids. CDR3 sequence reads: CASSRIQGYQETQYF. The CDR3 DNA is TGTGCCAGCAGCCGGATCCAGGGGTACCAAGAGACCCAGTACTTC.

The CDR3 here is CASSPGGGNTGELFF. CDR3 in DNA: TGTGCCAGCAGCCCAGGCGGGGGGAACACCGGGGAGCTGTTTTTT. The J gene is TRBJ2-2, the V gene TRBV7-3, with 7 bases that match TRBD2. Trimming at V came to 5 bases and at J to 1 base, leaving 4 bases not matched to a gene. The CDR3 runs 15 residues. Germline V CDR1 and CDR2: SGHTA, FQGTGA.

This rearrangement joins TRBV9 to TRBJ2-1; D is ambiguous. Germline-derived CDR1 and CDR2 are SGDLS and YYNGEE. The CDR3 sequence is 16 residues long. Trimming cost V 0 bases and J 2 bases, with 12 bases left between them. CDR3 nucleotides: TGTGCCAGCAGCGTAGTATCGGCGAGTACCTACAATGAGCAGTTCTTC. Protein: CASSVVSASTYNEQFF.